Given below is one T cell receptor beta chain in context. This specimen comes from a study of blood T cell repertoires in COVID-19. Across the study: COVID-19 samples from acute and convalescent phases originated in the United States, Italy and Spain.

The CDR3 extends over 18 amino acids. Germline CDR1 and CDR2: ENHRY and SYGVKD. The J segment lost 0 bases and the V segment lost 0 bases, leaving 9 bases of the junction unmatched. Produced via immunoSEQ multiplex PCR; TCRdb's table is partial and in-frame only. Here the sample spans approximately 220,000 clones, about 90% being singletons. Each exposed participant met a COVID-19 case in the 2 weeks preceding study entry. The genes are TRBV10-3 and TRBJ1-2; 8 bases are shared with TRBD1. The specimen sequenced was PBMCs or T cells enriched from blood (not recorded which). The clonotype comes from a young man who had been exposed to COVID-19. CDR3 amino acids: CAISESKTGGFSNYGYTF. CDR3 DNA sequence: TGTGCCATCAGTGAGTCGAAAACAGGGGGATTTTCTAACTATGGCTACACCTTC.